This note documents a single TCR beta chain sequence. In the original processing: Estimation of nucleated cell counts relied on the amplification of reference gene primers. Data came from immunoSEQ multiplex PCR; TCRdb stores just in-frame clones and leaves some out. That table gives V, J and clone size, and the DNA gave D and trimming. The sample contains about 200,000 clones, 86% of which appear only once. During active infection, Seattle patients enrolled and were then monitored through disease. This specimen belongs to a study of blood T cell repertoires in COVID-19. Study context: Acute and convalescent COVID-19 samples came from the United States, Italy and Spain. Sample material is recorded as cDNA or gDNA derived from T cells, B-cell-depleted T cells, or PBMCs.

This TCR was recovered from a woman aged 50 to 60 with COVID-19, enrolled during active disease. The sequencing sample was made of peripheral blood.

CDR3 nucleotides: TGTGCCAGCAGTGGCCGGGGGGACAGGTACTACGAGCAGTACTTC. Its translation: CASSGRGDRYYEQYF. The chain recombines TRBV25-1 with TRBJ2-7; TRBD1 is a possible D gene (8 bases). From germline, CDR1 is MGHDK and CDR2 SYGVNS. The CDR3 has 15 residues. V was pared by 4 bases and J by 3 bases, with 16 bases between.